These 17 T cell receptor beta chains were sequenced from one sample in a study of T cell repertoires in cytomegalovirus infection. A single record per CDR3 protein comes from TCRdb applying MiXCR to the reads. The sample shows around 740,000 distinct CDR3 sequences, less than 40% of them seen only once. Sequences were obtained from PBMCs. The receptors were gathered from a human donor in good health (CMV status not recorded). Some clones in this sample may be carry-over from other donors' samples.

V is TRBV2 and J is TRBJ1-1; D perhaps matches TRBD1 (5 bases). Germline-derived CDR1 and CDR2 are SNHLY and FYNNEI. The CDR3 has 13 amino acids. Trimming removed 5 bases from V and 5 bases from J, with 12 bases in between. CDR3 in DNA: TGTGCCAGCAGTCCAGGGTGGGGGACTGAAGCTTTCTTT. It encodes CASSPGWGTEAFF.

The rearrangement joins TRBV12-3 or TRBV12-4 to TRBJ1-1; D might be TRBD1 (5 bases). The CDR3 extends over 15 amino acids. The V and J ends lost 7 bases and 0 bases respectively, with 15 bases between them. Written as DNA, the CDR3 is TGTGCCAGCACCCGGGACGGATTTTTGAACACTGAAGCTTTCTTT. Protein sequence: CASTRDGFLNTEAFF.

The chain links TRBV6-1 to TRBJ2-7; 7 bases fit TRBD2. The trim removed 5 bases at V and 3 bases at J, leaving 7 bases unmatched. The germline gives CDR1 MNHNS, CDR2 SASEGT. The CDR3 extends over 14 amino acids. The CDR3 DNA reads as TGTGCCAGCAGTTATGAGCGGGGTATCTACGAGCAGTACTTC. Encoded protein: CASSYERGIYEQYF.

About this clonotype: A much larger clone lies a single base off, so this may be a read error. The chain carries TRBV7-2 and TRBJ2-5; 9 positions match TRBD1. CDR1 is SGHTA, CDR2 FQGNSA, per germline. V was pared by 8 bases and J by 5 bases, with 15 bases of the junction left unmatched. The CDR3 runs 16 residues. CDR3 sequence reads: CASDSPLQGADETQYF. As DNA, the CDR3 is TGTGCCAGCGACTCGCCGTTACAGGGGGCGGATGAGACCCAGTACTTC.

Turning to this clonotype: Germline is not matched at one junction end, which may reflect a read error. The chain links TRBV15 to TRBJ2-7, with D tentatively TRBD1 or TRBD2 (5 bases each). Germline assignment: CDR1 LNHNV and CDR2 YYDKDF (reference sequence). CDR3 length: 14 residues. CDR3: CSTSLDGDLREQYF. The CDR3 DNA reads as TGTTCCACCAGCCTGGACGGGGACCTACGCGAGCAGTACTTC. The full variable domain, completed using reference TRBV15 and TRBJ2-7, is DAMVIQNPRYQVTQFGKPVTLSCSQTLNHNVMYWYQQKSSQAPKLLFHYYDKDFNNEADTPDNFQSRRPNTSFCFLDIRSPGLGDTAMYLCSTSLDGDLREQYFGPGTRLTVT.

This rearrangement joins TRBV6-1 to TRBJ1-3; D is ambiguous. From germline, CDR1 is MNHNS and CDR2 SASEGT. The length of the CDR3 is 18 residues. With 6 bases removed from V and 0 bases from J, the gap between germline ends came to 21 bases. The CDR3 reads CASRRDGRALSSGNTIYF. DNA of the CDR3: TGTGCCAGCAGGAGAGACGGAAGGGCCCTGAGCTCTGGAAACACCATATATTTT.

In its sample, this clonotype was seen a few times. The chain's CDR3 is CAISDVEGLNSPLHF. CDR3 bases: TGTGCCATCAGTGATGTCGAAGGACTTAATTCACCCCTCCACTTT. The V and J genes are TRBV10-3 and TRBJ1-6; D is unclear. The germline CDR1 and CDR2 sequences are ENHRY and SYGVKD. This CDR3 comprises 15 residues. With 3 bases removed from V and 6 bases from J, the gap between germline ends came to 12 bases.

V gene TRBV2 combines with J gene TRBJ1-2; D is possibly TRBD1 (6 bases). Germline CDR1 and CDR2: SNHLY and FYNNEI. The CDR3 length is 13 residues. Trimming stripped 0 bases from V and 7 bases from J, with 9 bases between. CDR3: CASSEAGARGYTF. CDR3 coding DNA: TGTGCCAGCAGTGAAGCGGGGGCGCGTGGCTACACCTTC.

There are many counts of this clonotype. This sequence joins TRBV12-3 or TRBV12-4 and TRBJ1-1; no clear D gene. CDR3 length: 13 residues. V was trimmed by 2 bases and J by 3 bases, leaving 7 bases between them. The CDR3 region is CASSLRGDTEAFF. DNA for the CDR3: TGTGCCAGCAGTTTACGGGGAGACACTGAAGCTTTCTTT.

The chain links TRBV5-4 to TRBJ1-1; 9 bases agree with TRBD1. The germline V gene has CDR1 SGHNT and CDR2 YYREEE (reference sequence). There are 15 residues in the CDR3. The junction had 9 bases not matched to a gene; V was cut back by 4 bases and J by 5 bases. CDR3 in amino acids: CASSGNRGRRTEAFF. The CDR3 DNA reads TGTGCCAGCAGCGGGAACAGGGGGCGGAGAACTGAAGCTTTCTTT.

This clonotype was found a few times. The V call is TRBV6-9, the J call TRBJ1-2; possibly TRBD1 for D (5 bases). CDR1 and CDR2 (germline): MNHGY, SVAAGI. The CDR3 totals 15 residues. V was cut by 5 bases and J by 4 bases, with 17 bases left in between. CDR3 nucleotide sequence: TGTGCCAGCAGTCGAACGCGGGACGCGACCTATGGCTACACCTTC. Translating gives CASSRTRDATYGYTF.

The chain uses TRBV7-9 and TRBJ2-1; D is uncertain. CDR3 length equals 15 residues. Trimming left V 3 bases short and J 1 base short, with 10 bases between. Per the germline V gene, CDR1 is SEHNR and CDR2 is FQNEAQ (reference sequence). CDR3 nucleotide sequence: TGTGCCAGCAGCTTGGGTAGCTCGTCCTACAATGAGCAGTTCTTC. Translated, it gives CASSLGSSSYNEQFF.

The table lists this clonotype with a few counts. This chain links TRBV29-1 with TRBJ2-7, with TRBD2 identical over 8 bases. Germline CDR1 SQVTM, CDR2 ANQGSEA. The CDR3 covers 15 residues. With V trimmed by 4 bases and J by 5 bases, 13 bases remained unmatched. CDR3 sequence reads: CSVVAGGLGPHEQYF. CDR3 DNA: TGCAGCGTTGTTGCGGGAGGATTAGGACCCCACGAGCAGTACTTC.

This clonotype occurred a few times. This chain uses TRBV5-6 with TRBJ2-2, with D tentatively TRBD2 (6 bases). Between the trimmed V and J ends, which lost 2 bases and 3 bases, there was a span of 14 bases. The germline V gene has CDR1 SGHDT and CDR2 YYEEEE. The CDR3 extends over 16 amino acids. This CDR3 is CASSFGWEADTGELFF. CDR3 DNA sequence: TGTGCCAGCAGCTTCGGTTGGGAGGCGGACACCGGGGAGCTGTTTTTT.

This chain links TRBV4-2 with TRBJ1-2; D unresolved. Between the trimmed V and J ends, which lost 0 bases and 4 bases, there was a span of 9 bases. Germline V gene lookup returns CDR1 LGHNA and CDR2 YNFKEQ. CDR3 length: 14 residues. The CDR3 region has the DNA TGTGCCAGCAGCCAAGAGAGGGAGGCCTATGGCTACACCTTC. It specifies CASSQEREAYGYTF.

The V call is TRBV11-2, the J call TRBJ2-1, with 8 bases lining up with TRBD2. The germline V gene encodes CDR1 SGHAT and CDR2 FQNNGV. The CDR3 is 14 amino acids. After removal of 1 base from V and 8 bases from J, the junction contained 4 bases not matched to a gene. The CDR3 protein is CASSLAGGRDEQFF. In nucleotides, the CDR3 is TGTGCCAGCAGCTTAGCGGGGGGGCGGGATGAGCAGTTCTTC.

V and J are TRBV7-6 and TRBJ2-7; D is tentatively TRBD1 or TRBD2 (5 bases each). Trimming pared 5 bases from V and 0 bases from J, leaving 20 bases between. The CDR3 runs to 17 residues. Per the germline V gene, CDR1 is SGHVS and CDR2 is FNYEAQ. The CDR3 DNA reads as TGTGCCAGCAGCCGCGGGTGGGCTGGCCAGGGCTCCTACGAGCAGTACTTC. It translates to CASSRGWAGQGSYEQYF. The whole variable domain, remainder taken from reference TRBV7-6 and TRBJ2-7, is GAGVSQSPRYKVTKRGQDVALRCDPISGHVSLYWYRQALGQGPEFLTYFNYEAQQDKSGLPNDRFSAERPEGSISTLTIQRTEQRDSAMYRCASSRGWAGQGSYEQYFGPGTRLTVT.